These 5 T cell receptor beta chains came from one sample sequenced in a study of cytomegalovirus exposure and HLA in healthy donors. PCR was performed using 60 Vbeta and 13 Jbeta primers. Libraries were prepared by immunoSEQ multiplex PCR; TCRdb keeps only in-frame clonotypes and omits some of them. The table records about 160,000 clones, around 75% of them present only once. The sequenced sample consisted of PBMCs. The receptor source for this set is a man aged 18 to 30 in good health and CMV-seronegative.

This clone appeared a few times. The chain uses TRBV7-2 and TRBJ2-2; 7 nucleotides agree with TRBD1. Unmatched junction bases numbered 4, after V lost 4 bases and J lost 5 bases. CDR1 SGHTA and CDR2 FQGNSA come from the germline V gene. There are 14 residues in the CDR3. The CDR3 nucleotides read TGTGCCAGCAGCTCCGGGACAGCGACCGGGGAGCTGTTTTTT. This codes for CASSSGTATGELFF.

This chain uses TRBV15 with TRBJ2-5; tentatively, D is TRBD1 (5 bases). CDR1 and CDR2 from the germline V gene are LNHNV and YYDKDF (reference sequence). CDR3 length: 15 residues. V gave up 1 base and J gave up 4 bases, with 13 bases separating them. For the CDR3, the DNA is TGTGCCACCAGCAGAGTTTCAGGGATGGGAGAGACCCAGTACTTC. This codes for CATSRVSGMGETQYF.

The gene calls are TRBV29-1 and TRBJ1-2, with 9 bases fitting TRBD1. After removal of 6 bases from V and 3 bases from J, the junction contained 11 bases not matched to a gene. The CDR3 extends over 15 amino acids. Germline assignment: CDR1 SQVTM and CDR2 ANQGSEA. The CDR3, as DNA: TGCAGCGTGGGGGGACAGGGAGTCTTAGACTATGGCTACACCTTC. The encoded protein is CSVGGQGVLDYGYTF.

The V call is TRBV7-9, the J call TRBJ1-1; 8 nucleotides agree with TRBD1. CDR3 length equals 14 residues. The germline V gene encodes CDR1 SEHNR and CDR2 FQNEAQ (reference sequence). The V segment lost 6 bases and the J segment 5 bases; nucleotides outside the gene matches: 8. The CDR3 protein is CASSSDRGITEAFF. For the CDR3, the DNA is TGTGCCAGCAGTTCTGACAGGGGAATTACTGAAGCTTTCTTT.

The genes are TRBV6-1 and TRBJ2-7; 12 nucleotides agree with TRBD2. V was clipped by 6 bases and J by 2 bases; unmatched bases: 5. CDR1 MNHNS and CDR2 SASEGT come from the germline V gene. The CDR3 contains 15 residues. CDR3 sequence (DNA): TGTGCCAGCAGGTATCTAGCGGGAGGGACCTACGAGCAGTACTTC. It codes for CASRYLAGGTYEQYF.